The 29 T cell receptor beta chains below all came from one sample that was sequenced in a study of blood T cell repertoires in COVID-19. Assay used: immunoSEQ multiplex PCR; TCRdb lists only in-frame clones, some missing. Among some 150,000 clones, 76% were seen once, and the ten largest hold over 4%. The sequencing input was peripheral blood. These receptors came from a woman older than 75 with active or convalescent COVID-19.

J is TRBJ2-5 and V is TRBV7-2; 9 bases line up with TRBD1. The DNA end favors TRBJ2-7, so the J call may be wrong. The CDR3 sequence is 14 residues long. Germline V lookup: CDR1 SGHTA, CDR2 FQGNSA. The CDR3 region is CASSSGTGYYEQYF. CDR3 sequence (DNA): TGTGCCAGCAGCTCCGGGACAGGGTACTACGAGCAGTACTTC.

The CDR3 sequence: CASSDGGHQETQYF. The CDR3 DNA sequence: TGTGCCAGTTCAGACGGGGGGCATCAAGAGACCCAGTACTTC. J is TRBJ2-5 and V is TRBV7-3; tentatively, D is TRBD2 (7 bases). Trimming removed 9 bases at V and 2 bases at J, with 16 bases between. The CDR3 spans 14 residues. CDR1 and CDR2 (germline): SGHTA, FQGTGA. The entire variable domain, with the rest obtained from reference TRBV7-3 and TRBJ2-5, is as follows: GAGVSQTPSNKVTEKGKYVELRCDPISGHTALYWYRQSLGQGPEFLIYFQGTGAADDSGLPNDRFFAVRPEGSVSTLKIQRTERGDSAVYLCASSDGGHQETQYFGPGTRLLVL.

CDR3 sequence reads: CASSPGTGTPNQETQYF. The CDR3 DNA sequence: TGTGCCAGCAGCCCCGGGACAGGGACCCCCAACCAAGAGACCCAGTACTTC. The V gene is TRBV5-8, the J gene TRBJ2-5; TRBD1 aligns across 9 bases. V gave up 4 bases and J gave up 0 bases; unmatched junction bases: 10. The CDR3 consists of 17 residues. CDR1 SGHTS and CDR2 YDEGEE come from the germline V gene.

The chain employs TRBV7-3 and TRBJ2-1, with 8 bases matching TRBD2. The CDR3 length is 15 residues. CDR1 SGHTA and CDR2 FQGTGA come from the germline V gene. Germline trimming cut 5 bases from V and 8 bases from J; bases unmatched to any gene: 11. The CDR3 DNA sequence: TGTGCCAGCAGCCCCGGCCCGGGGGGGCAGGATGAGCAGTTCTTC. It encodes CASSPGPGGQDEQFF.

In its sample, this clone was seen a few times. J is TRBJ1-3 and V is TRBV4-2, with TRBD1 matching over 7 bases. CDR1 and CDR2 from the germline V gene are LGHNA and YNFKEQ. J gave up 4 bases and V 2 bases, and 5 bases lay outside the gene matches. This CDR3 is built from 15 residues. The CDR3 sequence: CASSQLSGQGNTIYF. Written as DNA, the CDR3 is TGTGCCAGCAGCCAACTCTCGGGACAGGGAAACACCATATATTTT.

This clone was seen only a few times. V usage is TRBV5-1 and J usage is TRBJ2-4; 9 bases are shared with TRBD2. CDR3 length: 15 residues. In germline, CDR1 is SGHRS, CDR2 YFSETQ. The J segment lost 3 bases and the V segment lost 2 bases, leaving 3 bases of the junction unmatched. CDR3 loop: CASSLLAGDKNIQYF. The CDR3 DNA is TGCGCCAGCAGCTTACTAGCGGGTGACAAAAACATTCAGTACTTC.

The chain couples TRBV21-1 to TRBJ1-5; the D segment call TRBD1 is taken from the table without a DNA check. TRBV21-1 is a documented pseudogene. This CDR3 is 17 amino acids long. The CDR3 reads CASREDRAPGGNQPQHF. The CDR3 nucleotides are TGTGCCAGCAGGGAGGACAGGGCCCCGGGGGGCAATCAGCCCCAGCATTTT.

The chain uses TRBV19 and TRBJ2-7, with D possibly being TRBD1 (5 bases). Deletions cut 1 base from V and 1 base from J, with 8 bases between. CDR3 length: 14 amino acids. Looked up from germline, CDR1 is LNHDA and CDR2 is SQIVND (reference sequence). The CDR3 loop is CASSIAPGSYEQYF. The CDR3 DNA sequence: TGTGCCAGTAGTATAGCCCCAGGGTCCTACGAGCAGTACTTC. Complete variable domain (other parts from reference TRBV19 and TRBJ2-7): DGGITQSPKYLFRKEGQNVTLSCEQNLNHDAMYWYRQDPGQGLRLIYYSQIVNDFQKGDIAEGYSVSREKKESFPLTVTSAQKNPTAFYLCASSIAPGSYEQYFGPGTRLTVT.

The chain combines TRBV5-5 with TRBJ2-7; TRBD2 matches at 9 bases. There are 14 residues in the CDR3. V was pared by 5 bases and J by 2 bases, with 5 bases of the junction left unmatched. CDR1 is SGHKS, CDR2 YYEKEE, per germline (reference sequence). The CDR3 here is CASRGSGGPYEQYF. The DNA of the CDR3 is TGTGCCAGCAGAGGTAGCGGGGGTCCCTACGAGCAGTACTTC.

For the CDR3, the DNA is TGTGCCAGCAGCGTAAGGACTAGCGGGGACAATGAGCAGTTCTTC. Its protein product is CASSVRTSGDNEQFF. The chain employs TRBV9 and TRBJ2-1, with 12 bases that match TRBD2. The germline CDR1 and CDR2 sequences are SGDLS and YYNGEE. The CDR3 runs to 15 residues. V lost 1 base, J lost 5 bases, and 1 base stayed unmatched. Looking up the rest from reference TRBV9 and TRBJ2-1 gives the full variable domain: DSGVTQTPKHLITATGQRVTLRCSPRSGDLSVYWYQQSLDQGLQFLIQYYNGEERAKGNILERFSAQQFPDLHSELNLSSLELGDSALYFCASSVRTSGDNEQFFGPGTRLTVL.

This chain uses TRBV6-5 with TRBJ1-2, with D possibly being TRBD1 (5 bases). CDR1 is MNHEY, CDR2 SVGAGI, per germline. This CDR3 spans 13 amino acids. The DNA for the CDR3 is TGTGCAAGCCTCAGGGCTCGGGACTATGGCTACACCTTC. Its protein is CASLRARDYGYTF.

This chain links TRBV5-1 with TRBJ2-5; D is perhaps TRBD2 (5 bases). Trimming cost V 5 bases and J 4 bases, with 15 bases left between them. Germline CDR1 reads SGHRS; CDR2 reads YFSETQ. The CDR3 has 14 residues. The CDR3 spells CASRGLPTAETQYF. The DNA for the CDR3 is TGCGCCAGCAGAGGACTGCCGACGGCAGAGACCCAGTACTTC.

The chain has TRBV7-8 and TRBJ1-5; TRBD1 matches at 8 bases. The V segment lost 2 bases and the J segment 4 bases; nucleotides outside the gene matches: 16. CDR1 and CDR2 (germline): SGHVS, FQNEAQ. CDR3 size: 19 residues. The CDR3 DNA reads TGTGCCAGCAGCTTAATTTTCGGCCAGACAGGGGACGGAAATCAGCCCCAGCATTTT. Translation gives CASSLIFGQTGDGNQPQHF.

CDR3 sequence (DNA): TGTGCCAGCAGTTACCCCCCGGCGGGGAGGGGCACAGATACGCAGTATTTT. Amino acids: CASSYPPAGRGTDTQYF. The chain is built from TRBV6-2 or TRBV6-3 and TRBJ2-3, with 7 nucleotides matching TRBD2. The germline CDR1 and CDR2 sequences are MNHEY and SVGEGT. The trim removed 2 bases at V and 1 base at J, leaving 9 bases unmatched. This CDR3 spans 17 amino acids.

V is TRBV2 and J is TRBJ2-5; the D is unclear. The germline V gene has CDR1 SNHLY and CDR2 FYNNEI. This CDR3 contains 14 residues. Between the trimmed V and J ends, which lost 9 bases and 2 bases, there was a span of 16 bases. The CDR3 sequence: CASTEERVQETQYF. CDR3 in DNA: TGTGCCAGTACCGAGGAACGGGTTCAAGAGACCCAGTACTTC.

The chain has TRBV6-6 and TRBJ2-1, with TRBD2 identical over 16 bases. The CDR3 is made up of 16 amino acids. Trimming cost V 6 bases and J 9 bases; bases outside gene matches: 8. CDR1 and CDR2 from the germline V gene are MNHNY and SVGAGI (reference sequence). CDR3 in DNA: TGTGCCAGCAGATCCGGGACTAGCGGGGGGGTCTTTGAGCAGTTCTTC. Its translation is CASRSGTSGGVFEQFF.

V usage is TRBV5-6 and J usage is TRBJ1-2; D remains unclear. This CDR3 region has 13 residues. V dropped 6 bases and J dropped 3 bases, with 12 bases sitting between them. Germline lookup yields CDR1 SGHDT and CDR2 YYEEEE. This CDR3 reads CASNPTGDYGYTF. The DNA of the CDR3 is TGTGCCAGCAACCCTACCGGGGACTATGGCTACACCTTC.

The rearrangement joins TRBV19 to TRBJ2-2; tentative D call: TRBD1 (6 bases). CDR3 length: 18 residues. V was trimmed by 7 bases and J by 1 base, leaving 22 bases between them. CDR1 is LNHDA, CDR2 SQIVND, per germline (reference sequence). Written as DNA, the CDR3 is TGTGCCAGTACGGCGGGTGAGCTCAGGGGTAGGAACACCGGGGAGCTGTTTTTT. This translates into CASTAGELRGRNTGELFF.

The chain combines TRBV7-3 with TRBJ1-2; 7 bases are shared with TRBD1. Germline-derived CDR1 and CDR2 are SGHTA and FQGTGA. With V trimmed by 5 bases and J by 7 bases, 7 bases remained unmatched. CDR3 length: 13 amino acids. CDR3 protein: CASSLRGFAGYTF. In DNA, the CDR3 is TGTGCCAGCAGCCTCAGGGGGTTTGCTGGCTACACCTTC.

The rearrangement joins TRBV11-2 to TRBJ1-2, with a possible D match to TRBD1 (5 bases). From germline, CDR1 is SGHAT and CDR2 FQNNGV. The CDR3 runs to 14 residues. V shed 4 bases and J shed 4 bases, with 13 bases lying between them. Here the CDR3 reads CASSSKLGGYGYTF. For the CDR3, the DNA is TGTGCCAGCAGCTCCAAATTGGGGGGCTATGGCTACACCTTC.

The chain carries TRBV2 and TRBJ1-3; 7 bases are shared with TRBD1. This CDR3 is built from 16 residues. Losses at the gene ends were 4 bases for V and 4 bases for J; bases not matched to a gene: 10. Germline V CDR1 and CDR2: SNHLY, FYNNEI. CDR3 sequence reads: CASSARTGSYGNTIYF. For the CDR3, the DNA is TGTGCCAGCAGTGCCCGGACAGGATCGTACGGAAACACCATATATTTT.

The chain is built from TRBV7-3 and TRBJ1-6, with 9 bases matching TRBD1. CDR1 is SGHTA and CDR2 is FQGTGA in the germline V gene. There are 14 residues in the CDR3. V shed 5 bases and J 9 bases; nucleotides not matched to a gene: 5. The CDR3 spells CASSAGQGGSPLHF. In nucleotides, the CDR3 is TGTGCCAGCAGCGCGGGACAGGGAGGTTCACCCCTCCACTTT.

V and J are TRBV6-2 or TRBV6-3 and TRBJ1-5; the match to TRBD1 covers 8 bases. CDR3 size: 15 residues. Unmatched junction bases numbered 3, after V lost 2 bases and J lost 3 bases. The germline CDR1 and CDR2 sequences are MNHEY and SVGEGT. The CDR3 region has the DNA TGTGCCAGCAGTTACGGGGGACAGGCCAATCAGCCCCAGCATTTT. Its translation: CASSYGGQANQPQHF.

The gene calls are TRBV6-2 or TRBV6-3 and TRBJ1-3, with TRBD1 as a possible D gene (6 bases). Trimming removed 5 bases from V and 0 bases from J, with 11 bases in between. CDR3 length equals 15 residues. The germline gives CDR1 MNHEY, CDR2 SVGEGT. CDR3 sequence: CASSHRAHSGNTIYF. The CDR3 DNA sequence: TGTGCCAGCAGTCACAGGGCGCACTCTGGAAACACCATATATTTT.

The rearrangement joins TRBV19 to TRBJ1-1; 8 bases fit TRBD1. CDR1 and CDR2 from the germline V gene are LNHDA and SQIVND (reference sequence). The J segment lost 6 bases and the V segment lost 5 bases, leaving 2 bases of the junction unmatched. The CDR3 loop spans 12 amino acids. CDR3 DNA: TGTGCCAGTAGTCCGGACAGGGCTGAAGCTTTCTTT. Translating it yields CASSPDRAEAFF.

Only a few counts were recorded for this clone. The rearrangement joins TRBV24-1 to TRBJ1-5; D remains unclear. The V gene lost 2 bases and the J gene lost 2 bases, with 12 bases spanning the gap. CDR3 size: 16 residues. In germline, CDR1 is KGHDR, CDR2 SFDVKD. The CDR3 spells CATSDSTRGGNQPQHF. The CDR3 DNA sequence: TGTGCCACCAGTGATTCTACCCGGGGTGGCAATCAGCCCCAGCATTTT.

The V gene is TRBV4-3, the J gene TRBJ1-2; D remains unclear. Germline V gene sequence: CDR1 LGHNA, CDR2 YSLEER. The CDR3 is made up of 15 amino acids. Trimming removed 1 base from V and 0 bases from J, with 9 bases in between. The CDR3 bases are TGCGCCAGCAGCCAAGTAAGCACAGCTAACTATGGCTACACCTTC. Translation gives CASSQVSTANYGYTF.

This sequence joins TRBV6-5 and TRBJ1-5; 8 bases map to TRBD1. Germline V gene sequence: CDR1 MNHEY, CDR2 SVGAGI. The V segment lost 6 bases and the J segment 6 bases; nucleotides outside the gene matches: 10. The CDR3 sequence is 15 residues long. The CDR3 nucleotides are TGTGCCAGCAGGGCCCCGGGACAGGTTGGTCAGCCCCAGCATTTT. The encoded protein is CASRAPGQVGQPQHF.

The chain is built from TRBV6-5 and TRBJ1-2, with 8 positions matching TRBD1. CDR3 size: 14 residues. J gave up 8 bases and V 6 bases, and 11 bases lay outside the gene matches. The germline V gene encodes CDR1 MNHEY and CDR2 SVGAGI. Here the CDR3 reads CASSLPGGAKGYTF. The CDR3 DNA reads TGTGCCAGCAGCCTCCCAGGGGGCGCGAAAGGCTACACCTTC.